The 21 T cell receptor beta chains reported below all come from one sample, sequenced in a study of monozygotic twins with inflammatory bowel disease. TCRdb re-called the 5' RACE reads, yielding one record per CDR3 amino acid sequence without DNA. This listing includes some 170,000 distinct CDR3 sequences. The sequencing sample was made of blood. The receptors originated from a human donor with ulcerative colitis or Crohn's disease, or a healthy co-twin of an affected twin (not recorded which).

The chain joins TRBV12-3 or TRBV12-4 to TRBJ2-7; TCRdb names TRBD1, which stays unverified in the absence of DNA. CDR3 size: 15 residues. The CDR3 loop reads CASRKDRGTSYEQYF.

The chain carries TRBV7-2 and TRBJ2-7; TCRdb selects TRBD1, and the lack of DNA leaves this call unchecked. This CDR3 contains 17 residues. The germline CDR1 and CDR2 sequences are SGHTA and FQGNSA. The CDR3 reads CASSLKGGMSLPYEQYF.

This sequence joins TRBV18 and TRBJ1-6. This CDR3 spans 16 amino acids. In germline, CDR1 is KGHSH, CDR2 LQKENI. CDR3 loop: CASSPQGNGYNSPLHF.

The chain employs TRBV11-2 and TRBJ1-2. The CDR3 is 16 amino acids. Germline CDR1 SGHAT, CDR2 FQNNGV. The CDR3 spells CASSSLLALSARGYTF.

V and J are TRBV5-1 and TRBJ1-2. Germline-derived CDR1 and CDR2 are SGHRS and YFSETQ. The CDR3 spans 14 residues. The CDR3 is CASSLGESYYGYTF.

This chain uses TRBV12-3 or TRBV12-4 with TRBJ2-1; as DNA is missing, the TRBD2 call by TCRdb cannot be tested. This CDR3 comprises 16 residues. The CDR3 spells CASSPPAGGDWDEQFF.

The V call is TRBV5-1, the J call TRBJ2-7; TCRdb outputs TRBD1, but without DNA this stays unchecked. CDR1 and CDR2 (germline): SGHRS, YFSETQ. This CDR3 spans 13 amino acids. The CDR3 loop is CASSPGADYEQYF.

The chain employs TRBV7-2 and TRBJ2-3. Germline CDR1 SGHTA, CDR2 FQGNSA. This CDR3 has 14 amino acids. CDR3 sequence reads: CASCFSGAADTQYF.

J is TRBJ1-5 and V is TRBV20-1; lacking DNA, the TRBD1 call made by TCRdb goes unchecked. Germline CDR1 reads DFQATT; CDR2 reads SNEGSKA (reference sequence). CDR3 length equals 15 residues. Here the CDR3 reads CSAERTGSTYQPQHF.

The chain joins TRBV20-1 to TRBJ2-1. In germline, CDR1 is DFQATT, CDR2 SNEGSKA (reference sequence). The CDR3 is 15 residues long. CDR3 amino acids: CSARRHGSSYNEQFF.

The chain combines TRBV12-3 or TRBV12-4 with TRBJ1-1; TCRdb's D call of TRBD1 is untestable without DNA. This CDR3 contains 13 residues. CDR3 region: CASSYTGDTEAFF.

The chain uses TRBV7-2 and TRBJ1-5; the TCRdb call, TRBD1, lacks DNA for checking. In germline, CDR1 is SGHTA, CDR2 FQGNSA. This CDR3 is built from 16 residues. The chain's CDR3 is CASSLSQGENNQPQHF.

The chain joins TRBV9 to TRBJ2-1; TCRdb's assignment of TRBD1 cannot be checked, as there is no DNA. The germline V gene has CDR1 SGDLS and CDR2 YYNGEE. This CDR3 spans 16 amino acids. CDR3 loop: CASSSATGLEFDEQFF.

J is TRBJ2-2 and V is TRBV20-1; TCRdb proposes TRBD1, but this gene call is untestable without DNA. The length of the CDR3 is 14 residues. CDR1 DFQATT and CDR2 SNEGSKA come from the germline V gene (reference sequence). The CDR3 sequence is CSATRTGRTGELFF.

The CDR3 region is CASSPTRGGTDTQYF. The chain uses TRBV5-6 and TRBJ2-3; TCRdb returns TRBD2, unconfirmable since there is no DNA. The CDR3 is made up of 15 amino acids. Germline lookup yields CDR1 SGHDT and CDR2 YYEEEE.

This sequence joins TRBV5-1 and TRBJ2-7; the D gene TCRdb calls, TRBD2, cannot be checked with no DNA. The CDR3 is 15 amino acids. Germline CDR1 SGHRS, CDR2 YFSETQ. The CDR3 protein is CASSLELRASGPRNF.

The chain joins TRBV14 to TRBJ2-7; TCRdb outputs TRBD2, but without DNA this stays unchecked. The CDR3 is 13 amino acids. Germline V gene lookup returns CDR1 SGHDN and CDR2 FVKESK. CDR3 region: CASSHGPTMEQYF.

The chain uses TRBV11-2 and TRBJ1-2; lacking DNA, the TRBD1 call made by TCRdb goes unchecked. The CDR3 loop spans 14 amino acids. The germline V gene has CDR1 SGHAT and CDR2 FQNNGV. The CDR3 loop reads CASSLAAGKGGYTF. The variable domain in full, completed from reference TRBV11-2 and TRBJ1-2, reads EAGVAQSPRYKIIEKRQSVAFWCNPISGHATLYWYQQILGQGPKLLIQFQNNGVVDDSQLPKDRFSAERLKGVDSTLKIQPAKLEDSAVYLCASSLAAGKGGYTFGSGTRLTVV.

V gene TRBV12-3 or TRBV12-4 combines with J gene TRBJ1-5; TCRdb proposes TRBD1, but this gene call is untestable without DNA. This CDR3 is built from 15 residues. CDR3 residues: CASSQGYGTNQPQHF.

This chain links TRBV7-2 with TRBJ2-1; the D call of TRBD1 rests on TCRdb alone, since no DNA is present to check it. The germline V gene has CDR1 SGHTA and CDR2 FQGNSA. This CDR3 region has 14 residues. This CDR3 is CASSLTGAKNEQFF. Full variable domain (rest looked up from reference TRBV7-2 and TRBJ2-1): GAGVSQSPSNKVTEKGKDVELRCDPISGHTALYWYRQSLGQGLEFLIYFQGNSAPDKSGLPSDRFSAERTGGSVSTLTIQRTQQEDSAVYLCASSLTGAKNEQFFGPGTRLTVL.

The chain carries TRBV19 and TRBJ1-2; TCRdb names TRBD1, which stays unverified in the absence of DNA. The V gene's germline CDR1 is LNHDA and CDR2 SQIVND (reference sequence). This CDR3 region has 14 residues. Here the CDR3 reads CASSTSRRVYGYTF.